This paragraph covers one T cell receptor (beta chain) sequence. Frequency indicates this clone is medium-sized (0.01 to 0.1%); no count is kept. The specificity of this receptor is unknown. CDR1 and CDR2 (SNHLY, FYNNEI) derive from the germline V gene. From the cysteine through the phenylalanine, the CDR3 covers 13 amino acids. No nucleotide data were recorded. The data were taken from a study of synovial regulatory T cells in juvenile arthritis (dated by TCRdb to the mid-2010s). General notes on the study: Of the sequenced patients, a few were therapy-naive, one was treated with methotrexate plus infliximab, six were treated with methotrexate, and one lacked treatment information. Treg and Teff subsets from fewer than 14 JIA patients with active disease were included in the TCR repertoire comparisons. TCRbeta CDR3 repertoires of blood iaTreg cells, other blood Treg cells and synovial fluid Treg cells from matched patient samples were compared in the study. Effector T cell subsets were also sequenced in the study cohort for comparisons, but only blood and synovial fluid Treg cells are covered by the Treg dataset alone.

Library preparation employed the immunoSEQ multiplex PCR assay. TCRbeta CDR3 sequencing was performed by Adaptive Biotechnologies. From the authors' description of their analysis: Repertoire similarity was assessed with the Chao-modified Jaccard index and with the median clonotype overlap from 200 random subsamples of equal sample size. The similarity analyses were based on either productive nucleotide sequences or amino acid sequences translated in silico. Repertoires were compared using hierarchical clustering with single linkage and t-SNE, both based on Chao-modified Jaccard distances. Repertoire diversity was measured with the Renyi index after sample size normalisation across a range of alpha values. In TCRdb, the immuneACCESS table is reduced to in-frame sequences with V and J assigned. These tables do not hold every clone; where another copy was compared, an unresolved V gene accounts for under half, and the others remain unexplained. V and J calls plus clone size are reproduced from that table; the DNA served to infer D and trimming. The sample table gives around 8,000 clones. Jointly, the top ten make up 1.5% to 2% of the sample.

TCR repertoires were obtained from some eleven juvenile idiopathic arthritis patients with active disease who had not reached inactive disease, of whom 3 were polyarticular and 8 were oligoarticular. The TCR-sequenced patients had a median age of about 10 years (range about 2.2-22.9) and median disease duration of roughly seven years (range 0.2-19.1). The samples for TCR repertoire analysis were obtained at two Italian centres. Peripheral blood mononuclear cells were separated using a Histopaque-1077 density gradient and frozen in approximately 90% FCS with around 10% DMSO. The research as a whole found: Synovial Treg cells shared more CDR3 sequences with iaTreg cells than with other blood Treg cells, and Chao-Jaccard similarity confirmed that synovial Treg cells were more closely related to iaTreg cells. TCR diversity was lower in blood iaTreg cells than in other blood Treg cells, which is consistent with antigen-driven expansion. iaTreg TCR repertoires were found to be largely private across patients and to partially overlap with synovial Teff and blood CPL repertoires.

Recombination joined TRBV2 with TRBJ1-5. Sequenced: Treg cells from blood. This specimen's cell subset or site label, interpreted: remaining (HLA-DR-negative) circulating blood Treg cells. The TCR sequence derives from a donor aged 2-30 years with juvenile idiopathic arthritis. The CDR3 reads as follows: CASSLDGSQPQHF.